This is a list of T cell receptor beta chains from one sample in a study of shared clonotypes between healthy human individuals. Some clones are missing from TCRdb's copy, which holds only in-frame ones; the method was immunoSEQ multiplex PCR. There are around 2,000,000 clones in the sample; approximately 95% occur only once, and around 0.13% lies in the top ten. Sequencing used naive CD4+ T cells sorted from blood. The receptor set was obtained from a man younger than 35 in good health. Each CDR3 is given with its conserved first and last residue.

j_call: TRBJ1-2; v_call: TRBV6-5; cdr3_aa: CASRAPRDGWYGYTF
j_call: TRBJ1-1; v_call: TRBV6-6; cdr3_aa: CASIQGAGEAFF
j_call: TRBJ1-6; v_call: TRBV29-1; cdr3_aa: CSVSTGRNSPLHF
j_call: TRBJ1-5; v_call: TRBV7-8; cdr3_aa: CASSWTGFDQPQHF
j_call: TRBJ2-7; v_call: TRBV27; cdr3_aa: CASRVTRTGGFYEQYF
j_call: TRBJ1-1; v_call: TRBV2; cdr3_aa: CASLGQGWTEAFF
j_call: TRBJ2-7; v_call: TRBV28; cdr3_aa: CASSLRQGRNEQYF
j_call: TRBJ1-5; v_call: TRBV10-3; cdr3_aa: CAISGTAAGPQHF
j_call: TRBJ1-1; v_call: TRBV4-1; cdr3_aa: CASSQAATLNTEAFF
j_call: TRBJ2-2; v_call: TRBV7-2; cdr3_aa: CASTKKGTSGANTGELFF
j_call: TRBJ2-7; v_call: TRBV30; cdr3_aa: CAWSGGQYEQYF
j_call: TRBJ2-5; v_call: TRBV11-2; cdr3_aa: CASSQYRGGETQYF
j_call: TRBJ2-1; v_call: TRBV27; cdr3_aa: CASSPGQGPHNEQFF
j_call: TRBJ1-2; v_call: TRBV6-1; cdr3_aa: CASSEALTANYGYTF
j_call: TRBJ2-4; v_call: TRBV7-2; cdr3_aa: CASSSGVRQYF
j_call: TRBJ1-4; v_call: TRBV10-3; cdr3_aa: CAISDVQVSTNEKLFF
j_call: TRBJ2-3; v_call: TRBV5-6; cdr3_aa: CASSLQGAITDTQYF
j_call: TRBJ1-5; v_call: TRBV6-5; cdr3_aa: CASSRSGKNQPQHF
j_call: TRBJ2-7; v_call: TRBV29-1; cdr3_aa: CSVEEGDGTYEQYF
j_call: TRBJ1-1; v_call: TRBV25-1; cdr3_aa: CASAATGNTEAFF
j_call: TRBJ1-1; v_call: TRBV30; cdr3_aa: CAWESGRGSDAFF